The source of this T cell receptor beta chain is a study of regulatory T cells. General study points: Skewed V and J usage and few unique V-J pairs marked patient repertoires, most in Tregs. Patient CD8+ T cells trended nonsignificantly toward lower Shannon entropy than control CD8+ cells.

A remark on this clone: Its matching antigen is unknown.

The CDR3 runs to 13 residues. Germline V CDR1 and CDR2: LNHDA, SQIVND (reference sequence). Trimming took 5 bases from V and 6 from J, leaving 10 bases between them. The PCR used 52 TRBV and 13 TRBJ primers. Clones were read by immunoSEQ multiplex PCR, and TCRdb kept only the in-frame ones, dropping some. The sample has 21,000 or so clones, approximately 94% seen once. All CD3G-deficient patients showed autoimmunity, more severe in two. V gene TRBV19 combines with J gene TRBJ2-2; perhaps TRBD1 as D (6 bases). Source material: CD8+ T cells sorted from blood. The TCR comes from a child aged 2-15 years with CD3G deficiency. CDR3: CASSQTGPGELFF. The CDR3 DNA sequence: TGTGCCAGTAGTCAGACAGGCCCCGGGGAGCTGTTTTTT.